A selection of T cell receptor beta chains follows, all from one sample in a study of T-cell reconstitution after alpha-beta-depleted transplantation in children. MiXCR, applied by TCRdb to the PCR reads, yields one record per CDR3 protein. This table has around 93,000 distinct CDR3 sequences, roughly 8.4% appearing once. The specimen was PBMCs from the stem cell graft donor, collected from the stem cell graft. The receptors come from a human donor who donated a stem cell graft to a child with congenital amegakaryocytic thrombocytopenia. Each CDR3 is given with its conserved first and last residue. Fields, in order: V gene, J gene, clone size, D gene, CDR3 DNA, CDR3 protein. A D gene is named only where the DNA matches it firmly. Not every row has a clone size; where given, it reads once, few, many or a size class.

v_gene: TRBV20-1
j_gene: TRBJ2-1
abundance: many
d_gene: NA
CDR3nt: TGCAGTGCTAGACCCTTCCAACGGGAGCACCCCAATGAGCAGTTCTTC
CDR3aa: CSARPFQREHPNEQFF

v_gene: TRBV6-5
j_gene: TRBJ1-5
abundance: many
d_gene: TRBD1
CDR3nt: TGTGCCAGCAGTCAGGACAGGAGCAATCAGCCCCAGCATTTT
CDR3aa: CASSQDRSNQPQHF

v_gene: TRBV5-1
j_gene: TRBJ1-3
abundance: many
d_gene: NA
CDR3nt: TGCGCCAGCAGCTTGGGGTTTGGCTCTGGAAACACCATATATTTT
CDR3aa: CASSLGFGSGNTIYF

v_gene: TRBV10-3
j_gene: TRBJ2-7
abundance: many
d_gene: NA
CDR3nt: TGTGCCATCAGTGACTTAACTGCCTACGAGCAGTACTTC
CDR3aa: CAISDLTAYEQYF

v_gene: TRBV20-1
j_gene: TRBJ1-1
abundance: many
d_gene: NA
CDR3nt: TGCAGTGCTGCGGGGTACACTGAAGCTTTCTTT
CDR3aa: CSAAGYTEAFF

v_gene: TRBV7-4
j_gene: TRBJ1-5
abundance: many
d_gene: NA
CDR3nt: TGTGCCAGCAGCTGGCCCCCTTCCAATCAGCCCCAGCATTTT
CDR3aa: CASSWPPSNQPQHF

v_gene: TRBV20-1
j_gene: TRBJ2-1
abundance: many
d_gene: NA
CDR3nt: TGCAGTGCTGCGTTTAGCAGGCGGAATGAGCAGTTCTTC
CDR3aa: CSAAFSRRNEQFF

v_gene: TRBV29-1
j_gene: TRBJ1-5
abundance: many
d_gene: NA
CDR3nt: TGCAGCGCTTTGATTAGGGGAAATCAGCCCCAGCATTTT
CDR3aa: CSALIRGNQPQHF

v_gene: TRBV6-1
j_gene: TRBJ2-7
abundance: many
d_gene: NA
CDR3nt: TGTGCCAGCACCCTGGACACCTCCTACGAGCAGTACTTC
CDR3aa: CASTLDTSYEQYF

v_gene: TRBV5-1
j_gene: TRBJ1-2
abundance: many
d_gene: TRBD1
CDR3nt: TGCGCCAGCAGCTATGAGGGACAGGGGAACTATGGCTACACCTTC
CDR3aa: CASSYEGQGNYGYTF

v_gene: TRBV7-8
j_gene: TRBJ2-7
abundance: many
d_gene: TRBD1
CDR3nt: TGTGCCAGCAGCCACCGGGACAGGGACCACGAGCAGTACTTC
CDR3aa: CASSHRDRDHEQYF

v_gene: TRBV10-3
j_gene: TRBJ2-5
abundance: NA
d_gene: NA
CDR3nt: TGTGCCACGGGGGGACAGCAAGAGACCCAGTACTTC
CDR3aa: CATGGQQETQYF

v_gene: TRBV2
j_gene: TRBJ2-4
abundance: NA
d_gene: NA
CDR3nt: TGTGCCAGCAGTGGTTCGAGCTTAGCCAAAAACATTCAGTACTTC
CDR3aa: CASSGSSLAKNIQYF

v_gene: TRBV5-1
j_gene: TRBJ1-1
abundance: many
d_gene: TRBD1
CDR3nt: TGCGCCAGCAGCGGGGGACAGGTGAACACTGAAGCTTTCTTT
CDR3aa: CASSGGQVNTEAFF

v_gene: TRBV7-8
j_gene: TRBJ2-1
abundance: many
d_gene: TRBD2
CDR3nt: TGTGCCAGCAGCGCCCTGACTAGCGGGGAGGGCAATGAGCAGTTCTTC
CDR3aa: CASSALTSGEGNEQFF

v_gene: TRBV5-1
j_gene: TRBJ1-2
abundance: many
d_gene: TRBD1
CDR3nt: TGCGCCAGCAGCTTGGCAGGACAGGGGGGCGACGGCTACACCTTC
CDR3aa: CASSLAGQGGDGYTF

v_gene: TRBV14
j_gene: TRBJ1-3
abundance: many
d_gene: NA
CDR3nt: TGTGCCAGCAGCCCCACCGTCTCTGGAAACACCATATATTTT
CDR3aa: CASSPTVSGNTIYF

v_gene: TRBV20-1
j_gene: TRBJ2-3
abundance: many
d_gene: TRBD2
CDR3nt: TGCAGTGCCAACCCGACCCGTAGCGGGGGGCCAGATACGCAGTATTTT
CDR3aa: CSANPTRSGGPDTQYF

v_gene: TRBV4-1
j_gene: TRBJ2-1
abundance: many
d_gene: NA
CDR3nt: TGCGCCAGCAGCCAAGAACAGCGTGAAAAGCAGTTCTTC
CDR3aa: CASSQEQREKQFF

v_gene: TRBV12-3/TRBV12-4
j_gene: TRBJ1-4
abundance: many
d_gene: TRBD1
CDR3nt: TGTGCCAGCAGCTCCGGGACAGGGAGTGAAAAACTGTTTTTT
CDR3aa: CASSSGTGSEKLFF

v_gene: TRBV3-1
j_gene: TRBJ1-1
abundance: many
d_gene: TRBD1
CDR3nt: TGTGCCAGCAGTCTGACAGGGGCCGACACTGAAGCTTTCTTT
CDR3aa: CASSLTGADTEAFF

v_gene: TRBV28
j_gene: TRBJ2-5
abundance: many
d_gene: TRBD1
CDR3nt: TGTGCCAGCAGTCAACCCCTCGGGACAGGGGTCGAGACCCAGTACTTC
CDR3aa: CASSQPLGTGVETQYF

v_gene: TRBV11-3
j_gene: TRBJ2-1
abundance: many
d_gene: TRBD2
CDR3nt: TGTGCCAGCAGCTTAGCGGGGGGCTCCTACAATGAGCAGTTCTTC
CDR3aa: CASSLAGGSYNEQFF

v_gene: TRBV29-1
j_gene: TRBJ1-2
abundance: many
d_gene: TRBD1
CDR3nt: TGCAGCGTCGGGACAGGGAGGGACTATGGCTACACCTTC
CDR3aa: CSVGTGRDYGYTF

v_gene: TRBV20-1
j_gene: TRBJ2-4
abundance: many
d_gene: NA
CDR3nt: TGCAGTGCTTCCCAAGCCAAAAACATTCAGTACTTC
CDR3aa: CSASQAKNIQYF

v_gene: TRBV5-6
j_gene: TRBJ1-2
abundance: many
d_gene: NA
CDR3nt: TGTGCCAGCAGCTTAGCGGGAAACTATGGCTACACCTTC
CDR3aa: CASSLAGNYGYTF